This TCR beta chain stems from a study of shared clonotypes between healthy human individuals. Study-level information: The people who gave samples were a couple of women and a few men aged 18 to 49.

TCRdb's table, derived via immunoSEQ multiplex PCR, lists solely in-frame clones and lacks some. The sample has about 460,000 clones, 75% to 80% seen once. The CDR3 length is 16 residues. Losses at the gene ends were 4 bases for V and 0 bases for J; bases not matched to a gene: 1. Germline CDR1 and CDR2: SGHVS and FQNEAQ. Study-level results: Owing to a small donor count, the genetic and exposure-history diversity represented was limited. The sole specimen, blood, was sampled, and tissue repertoires likely differ.

Notes on this clone: What it binds is unknown.

The sequence came from a woman in her 40s in good health. Some clones in this sample may be carry-over from other donors' samples. The sequenced material came from PBMCs. The rearrangement links TRBV7-8 to TRBJ2-3, with 13 bases lining up with TRBD2. The CDR3 loop reads CASSSTSGRSTDTQYF. The CDR3 nucleotides are TGTGCCAGCAGCTCGACTAGCGGGAGGAGCACAGATACGCAGTATTTT.